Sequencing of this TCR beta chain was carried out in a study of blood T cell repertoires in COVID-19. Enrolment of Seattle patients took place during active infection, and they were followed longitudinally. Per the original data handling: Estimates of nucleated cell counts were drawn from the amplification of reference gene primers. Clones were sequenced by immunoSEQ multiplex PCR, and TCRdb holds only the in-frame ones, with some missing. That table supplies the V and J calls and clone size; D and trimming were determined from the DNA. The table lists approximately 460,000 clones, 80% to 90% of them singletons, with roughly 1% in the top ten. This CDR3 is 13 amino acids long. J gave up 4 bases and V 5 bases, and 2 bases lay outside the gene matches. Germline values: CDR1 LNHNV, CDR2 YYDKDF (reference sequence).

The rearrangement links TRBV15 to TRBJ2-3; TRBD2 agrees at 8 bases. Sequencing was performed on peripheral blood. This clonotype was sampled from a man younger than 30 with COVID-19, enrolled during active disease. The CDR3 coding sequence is TGTGCCACCAGCCCGGGACTAGCAGATACGCAGTATTTT. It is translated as CATSPGLADTQYF.